This TCR beta chain was captured in a study of CD8 T cells in Susac syndrome. Sequencing targeted TCR beta in T cells from blood (CD8+ and CD4+). The study used healthy donors as controls matched for age and sex. TEMRA cells were FACS-enriched, unlike CD8+ and CD4+ T cells, which were negatively isolated. RNA was extracted with the RNeasy kit, and a quantity of roughly 0.45 to 1 ug was reverse transcribed using random hexamers. By means of immunoSEQ multiplex PCR, TCR beta CDR3 spanning 54 Vbeta and 13 Jbeta underwent amplification. TCRdb used MiXCR to reprocess the immunoSEQ multiplex PCR reads, holding one entry per CDR3 protein. The top ten hold 0.1% of the sample, which has some 190,000 distinct CDR3 sequences, approximately 94% seen once. The germline gives CDR1 SGDLS, CDR2 YYNGEE. This CDR3 is built from 13 residues. The germline V and J ends were trimmed by 3 bases and 0 bases, with 6 bases remaining between them.

This clonotype was detected only once. The gene calls are TRBV9 and TRBJ1-2; D remains unclear. The clonotype was recovered from a human donor in good health. The sequencing input was CD4+ T cells from PBMCs. The CDR3 DNA reads as TGTGCCAGCAGCGGACCTGCTAACTATGGCTACACCTTC. Its translation: CASSGPANYGYTF.